This paragraph covers one TCR beta chain sequence. This clonotype has at least ten counts. Its antigen is currently not known. Base qualities were left out, and no much larger clone turns up one base away. The CDR3 holds 12 amino acids from the cysteine to the phenylalanine. The read is trimmed to its CDR3 DNA, 36 bases read in frame from base 1. Reading the germline V gene (reference sequence) gives CDR1 GTSNPN and CDR2 SVGIG. V and J are truncated by 0 bases and 2 bases respectively, leaving an intervening sequence of 5 bases. These data come from a study of blood T cells in healthy people across ages (dated by TCRdb to about 2015). Background for the entire study: In model experiments, roughly one uniquely barcoded TCR beta cDNA molecule per two T cells was captured by template switching. Age-related changes in TCR beta repertoire diversity were measured in the study by deep sequencing normalized with unique cDNA molecular identifiers. The donors were split into four age groups: young (average about 15 years), middle-aged (39), aged (approximately 59) and long-lived (roughly 77). Donors of different ages were randomly distributed across sequencing lanes to avoid experimental bias. Using the same blood draw, the study looked at two additional independent replicas of 1 million unique cDNA reads for two donors, one aged 18 to 30 and the other aged 80 or older.

Receptors were amplified or captured by 5' RACE. Sequencing was performed on an Illumina HiSeq 2500. A second PCR of about 6 to 12 cycles was run with a J-beta primer mix and a sample-barcoded 5' primer. A unique molecular identifier was introduced onto each TCR beta cDNA molecule by a template-switch 5' adaptor carrying 12 random nucleotides. Each sample yielded at least 3 million CDR3-containing paired-end reads. All of the RNA was converted into first-strand cDNA using the Mint cDNA synthesis kit, with a TRBC-specific oligonucleotide serving as the primer. After uracil-DNA glycosylase treatment, a first 18-cycle PCR used universal primers M1SS and BC2_uni_R on all cDNA. The published analysis was carried out like this. Each sample was normalized by randomly selecting 1 million high-quality reads, each carrying a distinct molecular identifier. Instead of being binned into consensus sequences, reads with shared molecular identifiers were discarded. MiTCR, set to a Q25 quality threshold and the strictest error-elimination algorithm, was used for CDR3 identification, clonotype clustering and error correction. A nonparametric unseen species model using Euler transformation provided a lower-bound estimate of total TCR beta diversity. The public reads were reprocessed in TCRdb via fastp at Q25 and MiXCR, keeping in-frame beta chains. CDR3 protein duplicates are merged, each entry listing the most common genes and DNA. The V and J calls were determined by TCRdb, not by the authors. For this sample there are hundreds of thousands of distinct CDR3 sequences; roughly 50% appear just once. Roughly 12% of the sample comes from the top ten.

What the authors observed across the whole study: Since profiling was done on bulk unsorted PBMCs, naive and antigen-experienced compartments could not be conclusively compared. Because donor CMV infection status was unknown, age-related changes in expanded clonotypes were potentially confounded. Estimates of total diversity from one million sequenced T cells were regarded as lower bounds and underestimates. Compared with the aged group, the long-lived group had more naive CD4+ T cells, fewer expanded clones and increased TCR diversity, suggesting age selection. There was a strong correlation between observed TCR beta diversity and the percentage of naive T cells measured by flow cytometry. Observed TCR beta diversity per million T cells fell roughly linearly with age, and a significant reduction was already apparent by age approximately 40.

Donors were approximately 42 systemically healthy Caucasian individuals from Russia aged roughly 6 to 90 years. Around 10 milliliters of peripheral blood were drawn from each donor into EDTA-treated Vacutainer tubes. Ficoll-Paque density-gradient centrifugation was used to isolate PBMCs, with at least 6 million per sample. Total RNA was extracted from PBMCs with Trizol reagent, with at least 5.5 micrograms obtained per sample. The percentages of naive CD45RAhigh/CD27high T cells were determined by flow cytometry on a PBMC aliquot from every donor. The sequencing input was blood. Here the chain combines TRBV30 and TRBJ2-7, with no reliable assignment of the D segment. The TCR was taken from a man aged 30 to 39 in good health. CDR3 reads: CAWSVSAYEQYF. DNA sequence: TGTGCCTGGAGTGTTTCGGCCTACGAGCAGTACTTC.